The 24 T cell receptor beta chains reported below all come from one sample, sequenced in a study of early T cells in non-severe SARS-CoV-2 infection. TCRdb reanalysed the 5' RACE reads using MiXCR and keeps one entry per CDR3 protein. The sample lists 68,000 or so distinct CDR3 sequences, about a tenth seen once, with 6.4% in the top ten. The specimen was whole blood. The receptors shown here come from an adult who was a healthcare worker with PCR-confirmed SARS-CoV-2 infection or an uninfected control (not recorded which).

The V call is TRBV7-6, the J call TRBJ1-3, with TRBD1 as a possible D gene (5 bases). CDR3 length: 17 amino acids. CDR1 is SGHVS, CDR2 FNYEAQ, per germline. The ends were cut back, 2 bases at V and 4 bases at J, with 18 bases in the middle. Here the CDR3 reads CASSLRAGISSGNTIYF. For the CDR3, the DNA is TGTGCCAGCAGCTTACGGGCAGGGATCAGCTCCGGAAACACCATATATTTT.

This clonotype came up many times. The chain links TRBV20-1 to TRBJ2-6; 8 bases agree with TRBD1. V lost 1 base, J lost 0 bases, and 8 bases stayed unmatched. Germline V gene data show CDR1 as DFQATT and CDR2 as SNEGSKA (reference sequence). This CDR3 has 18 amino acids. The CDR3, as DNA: TGCAGTGCTAGAGGGGCCGGGACAGGTCGCTCTGGGGCCAACGTCCTGACTTTC. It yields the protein CSARGAGTGRSGANVLTF.

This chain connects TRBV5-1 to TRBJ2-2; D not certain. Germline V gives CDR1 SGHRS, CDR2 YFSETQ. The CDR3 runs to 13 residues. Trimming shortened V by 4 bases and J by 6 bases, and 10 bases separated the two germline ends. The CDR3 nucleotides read TGCGCCAGCAGCCCCAATATCCCCGGGGAGCTGTTTTTT. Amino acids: CASSPNIPGELFF.

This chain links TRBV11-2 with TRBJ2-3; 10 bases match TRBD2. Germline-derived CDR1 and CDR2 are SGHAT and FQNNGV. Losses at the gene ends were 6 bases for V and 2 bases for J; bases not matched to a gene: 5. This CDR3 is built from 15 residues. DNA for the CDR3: TGTGCCAGCAGGCCTCTAGCGGGAGCCACAGATACGCAGTATTTT. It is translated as CASRPLAGATDTQYF.

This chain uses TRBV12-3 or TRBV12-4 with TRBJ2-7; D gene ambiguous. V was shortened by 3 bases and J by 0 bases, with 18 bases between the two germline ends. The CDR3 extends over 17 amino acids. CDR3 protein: CASSFLGRALSSYEQYF. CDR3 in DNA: TGTGCCAGCAGTTTTTTGGGCCGGGCCCTAAGCTCCTACGAGCAGTACTTC.

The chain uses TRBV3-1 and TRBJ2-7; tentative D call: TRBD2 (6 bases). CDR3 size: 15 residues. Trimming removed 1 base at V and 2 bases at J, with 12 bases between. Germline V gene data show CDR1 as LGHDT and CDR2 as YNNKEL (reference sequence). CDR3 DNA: TGTGCCAGCAGCCAAGTGAGTAGCGGACCCTACGAGCAGTACTTC. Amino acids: CASSQVSSGPYEQYF.

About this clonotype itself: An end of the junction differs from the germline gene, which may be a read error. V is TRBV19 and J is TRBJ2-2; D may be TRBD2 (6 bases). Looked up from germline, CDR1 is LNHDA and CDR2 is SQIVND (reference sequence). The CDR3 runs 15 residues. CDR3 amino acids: CASTVKRANTGELVF. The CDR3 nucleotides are TGTGCCAGCACCGTTAAGCGGGCGAACACCGGGGAGCTGGTTTTT.

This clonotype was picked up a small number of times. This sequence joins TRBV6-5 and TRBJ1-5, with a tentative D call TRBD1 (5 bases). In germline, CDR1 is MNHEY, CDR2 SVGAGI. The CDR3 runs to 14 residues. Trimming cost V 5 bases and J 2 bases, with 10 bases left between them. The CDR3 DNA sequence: TGTGCCAGCAGTGCCGGGGCCCGCAATCAGCCCCAGCATTTT. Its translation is CASSAGARNQPQHF.

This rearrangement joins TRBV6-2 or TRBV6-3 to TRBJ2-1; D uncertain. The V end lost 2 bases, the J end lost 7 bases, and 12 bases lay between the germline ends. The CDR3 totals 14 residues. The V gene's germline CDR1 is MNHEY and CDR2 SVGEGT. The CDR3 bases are TGTGCCAGCAGTTACCCAGACTCGCCAAATGAGCAGTTCTTC. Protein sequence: CASSYPDSPNEQFF.

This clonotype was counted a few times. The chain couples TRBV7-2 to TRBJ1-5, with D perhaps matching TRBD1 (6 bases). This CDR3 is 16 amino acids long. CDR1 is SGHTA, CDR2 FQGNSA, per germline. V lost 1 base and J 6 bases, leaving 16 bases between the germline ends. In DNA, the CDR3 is TGTGCCAGCAGCTTAGGGTCTGGACAGTATGCTCAGCCCCAGCATTTT. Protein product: CASSLGSGQYAQPQHF.

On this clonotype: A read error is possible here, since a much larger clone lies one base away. This CDR3 is CAISSPVADEQFF. The CDR3 bases are TGTGCCATCAGCTCCCCTGTGGCGGATGAGCAGTTCTTC. This rearrangement joins TRBV7-9 to TRBJ2-1; D is ambiguous. The CDR3 spans 13 residues. The V gene's germline CDR1 is SEHNR and CDR2 FQNEAQ (reference sequence).

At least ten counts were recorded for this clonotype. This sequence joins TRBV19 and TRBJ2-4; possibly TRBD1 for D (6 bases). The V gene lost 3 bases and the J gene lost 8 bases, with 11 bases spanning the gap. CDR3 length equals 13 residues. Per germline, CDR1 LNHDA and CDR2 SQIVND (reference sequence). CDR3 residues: CASSISGDDIQYF. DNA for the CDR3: TGTGCCAGTAGTATCTCAGGGGATGACATTCAGTACTTC. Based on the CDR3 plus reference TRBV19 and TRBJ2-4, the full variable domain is DGGITQSPKYLFRKEGQNVTLSCEQNLNHDAMYWYRQDPGQGLRLIYYSQIVNDFQKGDIAEGYSVSREKKESFPLTVTSAQKNPTAFYLCASSISGDDIQYFGAGTRLSVL.

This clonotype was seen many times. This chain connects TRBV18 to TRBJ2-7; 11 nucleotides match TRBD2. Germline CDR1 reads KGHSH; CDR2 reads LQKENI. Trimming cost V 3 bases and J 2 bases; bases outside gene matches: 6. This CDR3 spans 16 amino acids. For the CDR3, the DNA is TGTGCCAGCTCACCGCTGCTAGCGGGGGGAACCTACGAGCAGTACTTC. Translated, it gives CASSPLLAGGTYEQYF. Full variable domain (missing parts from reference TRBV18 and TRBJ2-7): NAGVMQNPRHLVRRRGQEARLRCSPMKGHSHVYWYRQLPEEGLKFMVYLQKENIIDESGMPKERFSAEFPKEGPSILRIQQVVRGDSAAYFCASSPLLAGGTYEQYFGPGTRLTVT.

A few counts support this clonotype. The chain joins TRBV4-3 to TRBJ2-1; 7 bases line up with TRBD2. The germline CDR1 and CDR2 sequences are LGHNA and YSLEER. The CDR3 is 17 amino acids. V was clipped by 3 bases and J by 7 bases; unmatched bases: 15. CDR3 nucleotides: TGCGCCAGCAGCCATTATGCGGGGGTGGAGCGTCGGAATGAGCAGTTCTTC. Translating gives CASSHYAGVERRNEQFF.

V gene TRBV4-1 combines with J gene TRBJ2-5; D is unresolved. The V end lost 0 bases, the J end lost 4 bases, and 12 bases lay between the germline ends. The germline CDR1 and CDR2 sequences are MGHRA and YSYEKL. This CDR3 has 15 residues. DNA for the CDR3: TGCGCCAGCAGCCAAGACCCGGGTCCGGGAGAGACCCAGTACTTC. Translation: CASSQDPGPGETQYF.

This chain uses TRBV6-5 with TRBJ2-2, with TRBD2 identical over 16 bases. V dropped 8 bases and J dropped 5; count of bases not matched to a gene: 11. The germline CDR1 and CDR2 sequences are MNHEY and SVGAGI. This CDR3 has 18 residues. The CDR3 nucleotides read TGTGCCAGCCGGGCGGGACTAGCGGGAGGGCCTGGGACCGGGGAGCTGTTTTTT. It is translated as CASRAGLAGGPGTGELFF.

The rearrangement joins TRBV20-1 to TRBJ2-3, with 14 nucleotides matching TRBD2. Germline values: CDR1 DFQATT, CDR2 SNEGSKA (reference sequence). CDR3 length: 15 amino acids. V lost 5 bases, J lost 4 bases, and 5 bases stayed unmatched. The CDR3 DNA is TGCAGTGCTGGTCGACTAGCGGGAGGGTCAGATACGCAGTATTTT. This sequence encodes CSAGRLAGGSDTQYF.

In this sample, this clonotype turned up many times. The CDR3 region has the DNA TGTGCCAGCAGCCGCACGGGACAGTCTTACAATGAGCAGTTCTTC. Amino acids: CASSRTGQSYNEQFF. The chain is built from TRBV14 and TRBJ2-1; TRBD1 matches 7 bases. This CDR3 region has 15 residues. V lost 4 bases and J lost 4; bases outside the gene matches: 7. Germline CDR1 is SGHDN and CDR2 is FVKESK.

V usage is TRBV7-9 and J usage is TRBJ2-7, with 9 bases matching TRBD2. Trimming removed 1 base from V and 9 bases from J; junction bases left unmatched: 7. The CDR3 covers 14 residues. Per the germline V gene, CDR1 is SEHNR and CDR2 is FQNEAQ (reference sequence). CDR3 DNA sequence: TGTGCCAGCAGCTTAGAGTTTCTAGCGGGATCGCAGTACTTC. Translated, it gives CASSLEFLAGSQYF.

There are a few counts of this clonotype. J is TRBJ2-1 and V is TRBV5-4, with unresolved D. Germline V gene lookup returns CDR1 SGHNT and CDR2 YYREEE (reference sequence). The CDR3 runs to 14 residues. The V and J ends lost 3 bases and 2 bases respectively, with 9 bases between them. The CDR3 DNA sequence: TGTGCCAGCAGCTCCGAGTCCCCCTACAATGAGCAGTTCTTC. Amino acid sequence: CASSSESPYNEQFF.

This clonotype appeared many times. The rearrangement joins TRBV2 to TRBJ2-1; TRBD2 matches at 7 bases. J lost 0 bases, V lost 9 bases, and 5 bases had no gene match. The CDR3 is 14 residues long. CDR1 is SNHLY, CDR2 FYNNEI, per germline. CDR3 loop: CASSERDSYNEQFF. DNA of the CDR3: TGTGCCAGTTCGGAGCGGGACTCCTACAATGAGCAGTTCTTC.

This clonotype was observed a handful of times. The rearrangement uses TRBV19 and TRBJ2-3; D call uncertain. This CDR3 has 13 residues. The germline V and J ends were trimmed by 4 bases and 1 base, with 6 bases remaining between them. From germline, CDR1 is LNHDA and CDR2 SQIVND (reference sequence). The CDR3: CASSTRGTDTQYF. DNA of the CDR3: TGTGCCAGTAGTACCCGGGGCACAGATACGCAGTATTTT.

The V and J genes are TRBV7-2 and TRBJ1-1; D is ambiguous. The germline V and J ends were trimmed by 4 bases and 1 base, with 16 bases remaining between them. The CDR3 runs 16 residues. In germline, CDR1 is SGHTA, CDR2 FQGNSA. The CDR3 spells CASSSLGANGNTEAFF. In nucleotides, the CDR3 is TGTGCCAGCAGCTCCCTAGGAGCCAACGGGAACACTGAAGCTTTCTTT.

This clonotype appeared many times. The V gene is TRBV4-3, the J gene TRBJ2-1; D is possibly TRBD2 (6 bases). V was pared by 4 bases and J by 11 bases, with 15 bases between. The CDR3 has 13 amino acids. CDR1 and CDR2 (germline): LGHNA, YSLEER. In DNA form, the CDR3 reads TGCGCCAGCAGCCCACGGACCGGGACTCAGCAGTTCTTC. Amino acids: CASSPRTGTQQFF.